These 22 T cell receptor beta chains originate from one sample sequenced in a study of T cell responses to AZD1222 COVID-19 vaccine. TCRdb's table, derived via immunoSEQ multiplex PCR, lists solely in-frame clones and lacks some. The repertoire holds some 150,000 clones, with 94% as singletons. Sequencing used peripheral blood, obtained on day 0 of AZD1222 vaccination. The receptors were sampled from an adult in good health.

This chain joins TRBV4-1 and TRBJ1-1; the D is unclear. The V end lost 0 bases, the J end lost 3 bases, and 5 bases lay between the germline ends. Germline values: CDR1 MGHRA, CDR2 YSYEKL. CDR3 size: 13 residues. CDR3 DNA: TGCGCCAGCAGCCAAGAAGGGTACACTGAAGCTTTCTTT. This translates into CASSQEGYTEAFF.

This chain connects TRBV12-5 to TRBJ1-2; 8 bases are shared with TRBD1. The germline V gene has CDR1 LGHNT and CDR2 FRNRAP. J was trimmed by 11 bases and V by 1 base; bases with no gene match: 6. CDR3 size: 13 residues. The CDR3, as DNA: TGTGCTAGTGGTTTGGGCGGACAGGGCCATTACACCTTC. This codes for CASGLGGQGHYTF. The variable domain in full, completed from reference TRBV12-5 and TRBJ1-2, reads DARVTQTPRHKVTEMGQEVTMRCQPILGHNTVFWYRQTMMQGLELLAYFRNRAPLDDSGMPKDRFSAEMPDATLATLKIQPSEPRDSAVYFCASGLGGQGHYTFGSGTRLTVV.

V and J are TRBV2 and TRBJ1-6; 8 bases map to TRBD1. The CDR3 extends over 14 amino acids. J lost 4 bases, V lost 6 bases, and 2 bases had no gene match. CDR1 SNHLY and CDR2 FYNNEI come from the germline V gene. CDR3 DNA sequence: TGTGCCAGCAGGGGGACAGGTTATAATTCACCCCTCCACTTT. Its protein product is CASRGTGYNSPLHF. The variable domain in full, completed from reference TRBV2 and TRBJ1-6, reads EPEVTQTPSHQVTQMGQEVILRCVPISNHLYFYWYRQILGQKVEFLVSFYNNEISEKSEIFDDQFSVERPDGSNFTLKIRSTKLEDSAMYFCASRGTGYNSPLHFGNGTRLTVT.

The chain employs TRBV5-6 and TRBJ2-3; no reliable D call. The CDR3 is 12 residues long. The V gene lost 4 bases and the J gene lost 2 bases, with 5 bases spanning the gap. CDR1 SGHDT and CDR2 YYEEEE come from the germline V gene. The CDR3 nucleotides are TGTGCCAGCAGCCCCCACACAGATACGCAGTATTTT. This sequence encodes CASSPHTDTQYF.

This chain links TRBV10-3 with TRBJ1-3, with no clear D. The CDR3 sequence is 14 residues long. The V end lost 3 bases, the J end lost 3 bases, and 9 bases lay between the germline ends. Germline CDR1 and CDR2: ENHRY and SYGVKD. The CDR3 DNA is TGTGCCATCAGTGACTCAGAGTATGGAAACACCATATATTTT. Translated: CAISDSEYGNTIYF.

The chain carries TRBV12-3 or TRBV12-4 and TRBJ1-2; no definite D call. This CDR3 has 12 amino acids. Trimming removed 5 bases from V and 6 bases from J, with 10 bases in between. DNA of the CDR3: TGTGCCAGCAGTCCCCTTCTTGATGGCTACACCTTC. This sequence encodes CASSPLLDGYTF.

This rearrangement joins TRBV18 to TRBJ2-3; tentative D call: TRBD2 (5 bases). Trimming removed 0 bases at V and 4 bases at J, with 11 bases between. The CDR3 length is 15 residues. Germline loops: CDR1 KGHSH, CDR2 LQKENI. The CDR3 DNA is TGTGCCAGCTCACCACCAAATGGGGAGTCAGATACGCAGTATTTT. It is translated as CASSPPNGESDTQYF.

The chain is built from TRBV12-3 or TRBV12-4 and TRBJ1-2, with 8 bases identical to TRBD1. The CDR3 spans 13 residues. V was clipped by 3 bases and J by 5 bases; unmatched bases: 2. For the CDR3, the DNA is TGTGCCAGCAGTTTCAGGGGGCCATATGGCTACACCTTC. Protein product: CASSFRGPYGYTF.

As DNA, the CDR3 is TGTGCCAGCAGACGCAGCACTAGCGGGGTTGCAGATACGCAGTATTTT. Translated: CASRRSTSGVADTQYF. The chain links TRBV11-1 to TRBJ2-3; 10 bases fit TRBD2. This CDR3 is built from 16 residues. V shed 6 bases, J shed 4 bases, and the junction held 10 bases outside the gene matches. CDR1 SGHAT and CDR2 FQDESV come from the germline V gene (reference sequence).

V and J are TRBV4-2 and TRBJ2-2; TRBD2 matches at 9 bases. The CDR3 consists of 18 residues. Germline values: CDR1 LGHNA, CDR2 YNFKEQ. Trimming at V came to 3 bases and at J to 7 bases, leaving 15 bases not matched to a gene. CDR3 sequence reads: CASSHGGGGAGNFGELFF. CDR3 nucleotides: TGTGCCAGCAGCCACGGTGGCGGGGGGGCCGGGAATTTCGGGGAGCTGTTTTTT.

The J gene is TRBJ1-5, the V gene TRBV6-6; D is unresolved. V gave up 0 bases and J gave up 5 bases, with 8 bases separating them. The CDR3 is made up of 14 amino acids. Per germline, CDR1 MNHNY and CDR2 SVGAGI (reference sequence). The CDR3 coding sequence is TGTGCCAGCAGTTACTCTTCGGGTTATCAGCCCCAGCATTTT. Translating gives CASSYSSGYQPQHF.

The V call is TRBV11-1, the J call TRBJ1-1; tentative D call: TRBD1 (6 bases). The CDR3 contains 15 residues. V dropped 5 bases and J dropped 0 bases, with 13 bases sitting between them. Germline CDR1 SGHAT, CDR2 FQDESV (reference sequence). CDR3 sequence (DNA): TGTGCCAGCAGCGCGGACAGCCTGTTGAACACTGAAGCTTTCTTT. Its translation is CASSADSLLNTEAFF.

The rearrangement links TRBV18 to TRBJ2-7; perhaps TRBD1 as D (6 bases). V lost 4 bases to trimming and J lost 6 bases, with 13 bases between them. Germline loops: CDR1 KGHSH, CDR2 LQKENI. This CDR3 contains 13 residues. The CDR3, as DNA: TGTGCCAGCTCACTTACGGTAGGGGGCGAGCAGTACGTC. Translating it yields CASSLTVGGEQYV.

The chain combines TRBV5-1 with TRBJ1-2, with TRBD1 identical over 8 bases. J was trimmed by 0 bases and V by 5 bases; bases with no gene match: 6. Per germline, CDR1 SGHRS and CDR2 YFSETQ. This CDR3 spans 15 amino acids. The CDR3 nucleotides are TGCGCCAGCAGTTCCGGACAGGGTTCTAACTATGGCTACACCTTC. Translation gives CASSSGQGSNYGYTF.

The chain has TRBV6-5 and TRBJ1-2; the D gene is possibly TRBD1 (6 bases). Germline V lookup: CDR1 MNHEY, CDR2 SVGAGI. V was shortened by 7 bases and J by 5 bases, with 11 bases between the two germline ends. The CDR3 totals 12 residues. This CDR3 reads CASTDQGYGYTF. The CDR3 DNA follows: TGTGCCAGCACCGACCAGGGGTATGGCTACACCTTC.

CDR3 nucleotides: TGTGCCAGCAGTCTCCGTAGCGGGAGGGTCTCCTACAATGAGCAGTTCTTC. It specifies CASSLRSGRVSYNEQFF. The chain couples TRBV5-4 to TRBJ2-1; TRBD2 matches 11 bases. Germline V CDR1 and CDR2: SGHNT, YYREEE (reference sequence). The V segment lost 5 bases and the J segment 0 bases; nucleotides outside the gene matches: 7. CDR3 length: 17 residues.

This sequence joins TRBV6-5 and TRBJ1-6; 9 positions agree with TRBD1. The V segment lost 0 bases and the J segment 10 bases; nucleotides outside the gene matches: 4. The CDR3 runs to 15 residues. CDR1 is MNHEY and CDR2 is SVGAGI in the germline V gene. Here the CDR3 reads CASSYSWDRESPLHF. The CDR3 bases are TGTGCCAGCAGTTACTCATGGGACAGGGAATCACCCCTCCACTTT.

This rearrangement joins TRBV6-2 or TRBV6-3 to TRBJ1-1, with no clear D. V shed 4 bases and J shed 1 base, with 7 bases lying between them. There are 13 residues in the CDR3. Looked up from germline, CDR1 is MNHEY and CDR2 is SVGEGT. For the CDR3, the DNA is TGTGCCAGCAGTTCGACGGGGAACACTGAAGCTTTCTTT. Translated: CASSSTGNTEAFF.

V is TRBV10-1 and J is TRBJ1-6; D remains ambiguous. The CDR3 contains 13 residues. Germline CDR1 is WNHNN and CDR2 is SYGVQD (reference sequence). V was shortened by 2 bases and J by 9 bases, with 8 bases between the two germline ends. As DNA, the CDR3 is TGCGCCAGCAGTGAGGGGAAAGGTTCACCCCTCCACTTT. Its protein is CASSEGKGSPLHF.

The chain combines TRBV7-9 with TRBJ2-3, with D perhaps TRBD2 (5 bases). Trimming left V 2 bases short and J 4 bases short, with 7 bases between. CDR1 and CDR2 from the germline V gene are SEHNR and FQNEAQ (reference sequence). The CDR3 totals 13 residues. In DNA form, the CDR3 reads TGTGCCAGCAGCTTATCTAGCCCAGATACGCAGTATTTT. It is translated as CASSLSSPDTQYF.

The CDR3, as DNA: TGCGCCAGCAGCTTGGCCGGGACGGACTATGGCTACACCTTC. The encoded protein is CASSLAGTDYGYTF. This chain joins TRBV5-1 and TRBJ1-2; possibly TRBD1 for D (5 bases). Germline CDR1 and CDR2: SGHRS and YFSETQ. The CDR3 is made up of 14 amino acids. V was pared by 0 bases and J by 3 bases, with 9 bases between.

The CDR3 here is CASSPGGASYEQYV. The CDR3 nucleotides read TGTGCCAGTAGTCCAGGGGGCGCATCCTACGAGCAGTACGTC. The chain is built from TRBV19 and TRBJ2-7, with 8 bases identical to TRBD1. The CDR3 spans 14 residues. After removal of 5 bases from V and 1 base from J, the junction contained 4 bases not matched to a gene. Germline loops: CDR1 LNHDA, CDR2 SQIVND (reference sequence).